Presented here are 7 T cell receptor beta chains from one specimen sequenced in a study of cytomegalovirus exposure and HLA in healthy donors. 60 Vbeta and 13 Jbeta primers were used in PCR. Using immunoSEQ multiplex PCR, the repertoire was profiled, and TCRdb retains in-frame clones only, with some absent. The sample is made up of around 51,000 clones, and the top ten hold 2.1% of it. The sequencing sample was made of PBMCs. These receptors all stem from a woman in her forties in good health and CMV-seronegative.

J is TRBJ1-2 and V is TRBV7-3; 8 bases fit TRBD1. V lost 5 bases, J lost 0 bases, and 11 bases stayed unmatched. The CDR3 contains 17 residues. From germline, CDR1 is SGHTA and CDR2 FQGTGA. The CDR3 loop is CASSVPPGTGSNYGYTF. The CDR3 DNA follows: TGTGCCAGCAGCGTCCCACCCGGGACAGGATCTAACTATGGCTACACCTTC.

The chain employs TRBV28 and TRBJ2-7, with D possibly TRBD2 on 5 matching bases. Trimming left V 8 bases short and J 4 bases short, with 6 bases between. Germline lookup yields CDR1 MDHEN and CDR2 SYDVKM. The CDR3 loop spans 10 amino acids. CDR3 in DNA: TGTGCCAGCGGACTTTACGAGCAGTACTTC. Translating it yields CASGLYEQYF.

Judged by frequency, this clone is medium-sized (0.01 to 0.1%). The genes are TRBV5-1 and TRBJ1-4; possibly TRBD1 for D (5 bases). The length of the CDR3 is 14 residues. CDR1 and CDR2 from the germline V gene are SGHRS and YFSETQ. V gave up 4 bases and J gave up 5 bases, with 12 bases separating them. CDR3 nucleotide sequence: TGCGCCAGCAGCGTAGGGACTGAGAATGAAAAACTGTTTTTT. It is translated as CASSVGTENEKLFF.

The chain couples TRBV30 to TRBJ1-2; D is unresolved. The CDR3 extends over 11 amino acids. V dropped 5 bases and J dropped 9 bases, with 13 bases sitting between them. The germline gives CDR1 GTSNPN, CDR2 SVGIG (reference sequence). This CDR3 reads CAWRGDFRYTF. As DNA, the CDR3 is TGTGCCTGGCGGGGAGACTTTCGCTACACCTTC.

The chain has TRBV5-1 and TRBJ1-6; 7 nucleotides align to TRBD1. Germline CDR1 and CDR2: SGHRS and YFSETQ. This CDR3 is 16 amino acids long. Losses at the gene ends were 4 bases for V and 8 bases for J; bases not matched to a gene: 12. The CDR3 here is CASSRSGTDNDSPLHF. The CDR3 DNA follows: TGCGCCAGCAGCAGGTCCGGGACAGACAATGATTCACCCCTCCACTTT.

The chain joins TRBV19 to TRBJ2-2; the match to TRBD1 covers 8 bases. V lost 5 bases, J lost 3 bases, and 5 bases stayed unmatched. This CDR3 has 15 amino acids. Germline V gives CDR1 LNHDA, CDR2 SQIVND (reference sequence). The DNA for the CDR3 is TGTGCCAGTAGTCCAGGACAGGGATACACCGGGGAGCTGTTTTTT. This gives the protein CASSPGQGYTGELFF. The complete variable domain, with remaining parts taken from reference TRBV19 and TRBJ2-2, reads DGGITQSPKYLFRKEGQNVTLSCEQNLNHDAMYWYRQDPGQGLRLIYYSQIVNDFQKGDIAEGYSVSREKKESFPLTVTSAQKNPTAFYLCASSPGQGYTGELFFGEGSRLTVL.

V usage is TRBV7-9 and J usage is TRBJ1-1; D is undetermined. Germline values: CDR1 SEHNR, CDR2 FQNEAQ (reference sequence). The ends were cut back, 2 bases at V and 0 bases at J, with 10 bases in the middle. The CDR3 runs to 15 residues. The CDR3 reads CASSLSANMNTEAFF. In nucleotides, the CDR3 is TGTGCCAGCAGCTTATCTGCCAACATGAACACTGAAGCTTTCTTT.